The 8 T cell receptor beta chains in this list originate from one sample, sequenced in a study of identical twins. MiXCR, run by TCRdb on the 5' RACE reads, gives a single entry per CDR3 protein. The sample carries 1.5 million to 2 million distinct CDR3 sequences, about 30% recorded once. The sample comprised cord blood. These TCRs come from a newborn girl in good health.

As regards this clonotype: The junction and the germline gene differ at one end; a read error may be behind it. The rearrangement uses TRBV29-1 and TRBJ2-7; 7 bases agree with TRBD1. There are 13 residues in the CDR3. Germline V gene data show CDR1 as SQVTM and CDR2 as ANQGSEA. CDR3 amino acids: CSVGDRDSYEQSF. In DNA form, the CDR3 reads TGCAGCGTTGGAGATCGGGACAGCTACGAGCAGTCCTTC.

This clonotype showed up just a few times. The rearrangement joins TRBV7-6 to TRBJ1-1; D is unclear. CDR3 length equals 15 residues. V was shortened by 1 base and J by 2 bases, with 11 bases between the two germline ends. Germline CDR1 reads SGHVS; CDR2 reads FNYEAQ. The CDR3 here is CASSLGRLGNTEAFF. CDR3 coding DNA: TGTGCCAGCAGCTTAGGCAGGCTGGGTAACACTGAAGCTTTCTTT.

The V call is TRBV20-1, the J call TRBJ2-3; 15 bases map to TRBD2. Losses at the gene ends were 2 bases for V and 1 base for J; bases not matched to a gene: 7. This CDR3 is 18 amino acids long. The germline V gene has CDR1 DFQATT and CDR2 SNEGSKA (reference sequence). CDR3 sequence (DNA): TGCAGTGCTAGACCCGGACTAGCGGGAGGGGAACGCACAGATACGCAGTATTTT. Translated: CSARPGLAGGERTDTQYF.

This chain uses TRBV4-1 with TRBJ1-4, with unresolved D. CDR1 MGHRA and CDR2 YSYEKL come from the germline V gene. Trimming left V 2 bases short and J 4 bases short, with 5 bases between. This CDR3 comprises 13 residues. The CDR3 is CASSQQNNEKLFF. The CDR3 nucleotides are TGCGCCAGCAGCCAACAAAATAATGAAAAACTGTTTTTT.

The chain combines TRBV18 with TRBJ2-2; perhaps TRBD2 as D (6 bases). Trimming left V 4 bases short and J 3 bases short, with 18 bases between. The germline gives CDR1 KGHSH, CDR2 LQKENI. This CDR3 region has 17 residues. The DNA of the CDR3 is TGTGCCAGCTCACTGATCCTGCGGGACTCTTACACCGGGGAGCTGTTTTTT. Its protein is CASSLILRDSYTGELFF. The whole variable domain, remainder taken from reference TRBV18 and TRBJ2-2, is NAGVMQNPRHLVRRRGQEARLRCSPMKGHSHVYWYRQLPEEGLKFMVYLQKENIIDESGMPKERFSAEFPKEGPSILRIQQVVRGDSAAYFCASSLILRDSYTGELFFGEGSRLTVL.

This clonotype was observed many times. The chain joins TRBV14 to TRBJ2-1; D not certain. Trimming cost V 1 base and J 10 bases, with 5 bases left between them. Per germline, CDR1 SGHDN and CDR2 FVKESK. The CDR3 consists of 11 residues. The CDR3 nucleotides read TGTGCCAGCAGCCAAGTAAGGGAGCAGTTCTTC. Translating it yields CASSQVREQFF.

The genes are TRBV7-2 and TRBJ1-5, with D hard to call. The CDR3 covers 15 residues. Germline CDR1 reads SGHTA; CDR2 reads FQGNSA. V was pared by 1 base and J by 9 bases, with 16 bases between. The chain's CDR3 is CASSLGGTLMRPQHF. In nucleotides, the CDR3 is TGTGCCAGCAGCTTAGGTGGCACCCTAATGAGGCCCCAGCATTTT.

This clonotype has a handful of counts. The V gene is TRBV28, the J gene TRBJ2-3; 8 bases map to TRBD2. This CDR3 has 15 amino acids. The V segment lost 3 bases and the J segment 11 bases; nucleotides outside the gene matches: 13. CDR1 MDHEN and CDR2 SYDVKM come from the germline V gene. The CDR3 bases are TGTGCCAGCAGTTTGTTCGGGACTAGGTTGGGTAGGCAGTATTTT. This sequence encodes CASSLFGTRLGRQYF.